Listed below are T cell receptor beta chains from one sample, sequenced in a study of blood T cell repertoires in COVID-19. The method was immunoSEQ multiplex PCR; TCRdb's version includes in-frame clones alone and lacks a portion of them. Of about 210,000 clones listed, almost 85% are singletons. Sequences were obtained from peripheral blood. The source is a woman aged 70-85 years with COVID-19, enrolled during active disease. Both conserved end residues are part of each CDR3. The D gene is left open where the match is weak. Not every row has a clone size; where given, it reads once, few, many or a size class.

-	TRBV28	once	TRBJ2-1	CASSLIGDNEQFF	TGTGCCAGCAGTTTGATAGGAGACAATGAGCAGTTCTTC
-	TRBV5-1	few	TRBJ2-5	CASSLEDSTQETQYF	TGCGCCAGCAGCTTGGAGGACTCGACTCAAGAGACCCAGTACTTC
TRBD2	TRBV5-4	-	TRBJ2-1	CASSLGGSGQLVKQFF	TGTGCCAGCAGCTTGGGGGGTAGCGGGCAACTCGTCAAGCAGTTCTTC
TRBD1	TRBV27	-	TRBJ2-1	CASSLSWTGSYNEQFF	TGTGCCAGCAGTTTATCGTGGACAGGGTCCTACAATGAGCAGTTCTTC
-	TRBV2	-	TRBJ2-3	CASDIGQGDTDTQYF	TGTGCCAGTGACATCGGGCAGGGTGACACAGATACGCAGTATTTT
TRBD2	TRBV27	-	TRBJ2-1	CASSPTGGLAGGYEQFF	TGTGCCAGCAGTCCCACCGGGGGTCTAGCGGGAGGGTATGAGCAGTTCTTC
-	TRBV6-2/TRBV6-3	-	TRBJ1-2	CASSYSTGYGYTF	TGTGCCAGCAGTTACTCGACAGGCTATGGCTACACCTTC
-	TRBV19	-	TRBJ1-5	CASTSQGPAAQHF	TGTGCCAGTACCAGTCAGGGGCCCGCGGCCCAGCATTTT
-	TRBV18	-	TRBJ2-1	CASSPRAGRAGYNEQFF	TGTGCCAGCTCACCCAGGGCGGGGCGAGCTGGTTACAATGAGCAGTTCTTC
-	TRBV12-3/TRBV12-4	-	TRBJ2-7	CASSFTGIYEQYF	TGTGCCAGCAGTTTTACAGGAATCTACGAGCAGTACTTC
-	TRBV4-2	-	TRBJ2-5	CASSQAQLVRETQYF	TGTGCCAGCAGCCAAGCCCAGCTAGTACGGGAGACCCAGTACTTC
TRBD1	TRBV11-2	-	TRBJ2-1	CASSRQGVGYNEQFF	TGTGCCAGCAGTAGACAGGGTGTGGGGTACAATGAGCAGTTCTTC
-	TRBV2	-	TRBJ1-2	CASKLRFTGGYTF	TGTGCCAGCAAACTACGATTCACGGGAGGCTACACCTTC
-	TRBV19	-	TRBJ1-2	CASSTGRTGTMMGYTF	TGTGCCAGTAGTACAGGACGGACGGGAACTATGATGGGCTACACCTTC
-	TRBV12-3/TRBV12-4	-	TRBJ1-1	CATREAEAFF	TGTGCCACCCGCGAAGCTGAAGCTTTCTTT
TRBD1	TRBV6-2/TRBV6-3	few	TRBJ2-1	CASSTGGVTGAYNEQFF	TGTGCCAGCAGTACAGGGGGAGTGACGGGGGCCTACAATGAGCAGTTCTTC
TRBD2	TRBV9	once	TRBJ2-3	CASSVATSGGSDTQYF	TGTGCCAGCAGCGTAGCTACTAGCGGGGGTTCAGATACGCAGTATTTT
TRBD1	TRBV19	-	TRBJ1-1	CASRTRHQLTGGADTEAFF	TGTGCCAGTAGGACGCGACACCAACTTACAGGGGGCGCGGACACTGAAGCTTTCTTT
-	TRBV7-8	-	TRBJ1-4	CASSLAEGKLFF	TGTGCCAGCAGCTTAGCGGAGGGAAAACTGTTTTTT
-	TRBV9	-	TRBJ1-1	CASSAWTDMNTEAFF	TGTGCCAGCAGCGCCTGGACAGACATGAACACTGAAGCTTTCTTT
TRBD1	TRBV11-2	-	TRBJ2-1	CASSAGTAYNEQFF	TGTGCCAGCAGCGCCGGGACAGCCTACAATGAGCAGTTCTTC
-	TRBV12-5	-	TRBJ1-4	CASGEGDLGGEKLFF	TGTGCTAGTGGTGAAGGGGATTTGGGTGGTGAAAAACTGTTTTTT
-	TRBV10-2	-	TRBJ2-3	CASSEVRSLVTDTQYF	TGCGCCAGCAGTGAGGTCAGGTCTCTGGTCACAGATACGCAGTATTTT
-	TRBV6-1	-	TRBJ1-3	CASSSTGTGNTIYF	TGTGCCAGCAGTTCTACAGGGACGGGAAACACCATATATTTT
-	TRBV7-3	-	TRBJ2-2	CASSLLPATYTGELFF	TGTGCCAGCAGCTTACTGCCAGCGACTTACACCGGGGAGCTGTTTTTT
TRBD1	TRBV6-6	-	TRBJ1-1	CASGRDRMNTEAFF	TGTGCCAGCGGACGGGACAGGATGAACACTGAAGCTTTCTTT
-	TRBV7-2	-	TRBJ2-1	CASSLVEGFNEQFF	TGTGCCAGCAGCTTAGTCGAGGGCTTCAATGAGCAGTTCTTC
TRBD2	TRBV6-2/TRBV6-3	-	TRBJ2-1	CASSPAGGVHEQFF	TGTGCCAGCAGTCCAGCGGGGGGGGTTCATGAGCAGTTCTTC
-	TRBV4-3	-	TRBJ1-1	CASSQALGSNTEAFF	TGCGCCAGCAGCCAAGCTCTAGGATCGAACACTGAAGCTTTCTTT
-	TRBV7-8	-	TRBJ2-1	CASSPHPRTLGYNEQFF	TGTGCCAGCAGCCCTCACCCGCGGACTCTGGGTTACAATGAGCAGTTCTTC
-	TRBV5-4	-	TRBJ2-3	CASSPPAVPSTDTQYF	TGTGCCAGCAGCCCGCCGGCGGTTCCCAGCACAGATACGCAGTATTTT
TRBD1	TRBV10-3	-	TRBJ1-2	CAISDSGTGLYGYTF	TGTGCCATCAGTGACTCCGGGACAGGCCTCTATGGCTACACCTTC
-	TRBV11-2	-	TRBJ2-4	CASSLGGGSYGYF	TGTGCCAGCAGCTTAGGTGGGGGCTCCTATGGATACTTC
-	TRBV28	-	TRBJ1-5	CASSQGVKDNQPQHF	TGTGCCAGCAGTCAAGGGGTGAAGGACAATCAGCCCCAGCATTTT
-	TRBV21-1	-	TRBJ1-2	CASSRRDRYYGYTF	TGTGCCAGCAGCCGCCGGGACAGGTACTATGGCTACACCTTC
TRBD2	TRBV18	-	TRBJ2-1	CASSPEASGTYNEQFF	TGTGCCAGCTCACCAGAGGCTAGCGGGACATACAATGAGCAGTTCTTC
TRBD1	TRBV7-2	-	TRBJ1-2	CASSPSAGQNYGYTF	TGTGCCAGCAGCCCTAGTGCGGGACAGAACTATGGCTACACCTTC
-	TRBV3-1/TRBV3-2	-	TRBJ1-2	CASSQVSGDYGYTF	TGTGCCAGCAGCCAGGTTAGCGGTGACTATGGCTACACCTTC
-	TRBV5-1	few	TRBJ1-1	CASSFGGEPLAFF	TGCGCCAGCAGCTTCGGGGGGGAGCCTTTAGCTTTCTTT
-	TRBV12-3/TRBV12-4	once	TRBJ2-3	CASSSRAPDTQYF	TGTGCCAGCAGTTCTCGAGCCCCAGATACGCAGTATTTT
TRBD1	TRBV7-2	-	TRBJ2-1	CASSLPTGNEQFF	TGTGCCAGCAGCTTACCGACAGGGAATGAGCAGTTCTTC
-	TRBV19	-	TRBJ2-1	CASSIDWTSGEQFF	TGTGCCAGTAGTATAGATTGGACATCCGGTGAGCAGTTCTTC